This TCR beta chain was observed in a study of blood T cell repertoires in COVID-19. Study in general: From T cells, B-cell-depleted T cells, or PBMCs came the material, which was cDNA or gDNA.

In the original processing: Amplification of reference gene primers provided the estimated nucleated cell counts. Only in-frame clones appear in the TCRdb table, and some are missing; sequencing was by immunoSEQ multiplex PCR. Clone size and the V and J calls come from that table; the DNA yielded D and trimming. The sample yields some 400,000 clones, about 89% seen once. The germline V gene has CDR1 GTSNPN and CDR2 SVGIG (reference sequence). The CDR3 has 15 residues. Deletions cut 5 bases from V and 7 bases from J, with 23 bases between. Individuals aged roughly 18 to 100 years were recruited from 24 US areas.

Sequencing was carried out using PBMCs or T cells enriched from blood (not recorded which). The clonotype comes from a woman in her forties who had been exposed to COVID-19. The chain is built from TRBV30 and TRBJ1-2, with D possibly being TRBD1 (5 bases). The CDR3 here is CAWSRPTGRGGGYTF. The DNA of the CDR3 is TGTGCCTGGTCAAGACCAACGGGTAGGGGAGGTGGCTACACCTTC.